The entry below gives a single TCR beta chain sequence along with its context. Its cognate antigen has yet to be identified. No base qualities exist here, and no much larger clone lies one base off it. Each collaborating institution followed its own protocols to collect whole blood in K2EDTA tubes. For TCRbeta analysis, collaborator samples were shipped as frozen whole blood, as isolated PBMCs, or as DNA extracted from either sample type. The entry originates in a study of blood T cell repertoires in COVID-19 (dated by TCRdb to the early 2020s). Context from the whole study: Collaborator samples came from the United States, Italy and Spain and covered acute and convalescent phases of COVID-19. The repertoires were released in a freely available public database meant as a resource for research on the immune response to SARS-CoV-2. Where available, HLA class I and class II types were taken from metadata supplied by the sample provider and were not determined by assay-based typing. The samples were drawn from the first 160 participants of the ongoing ImmuneRACE study and from over 950 subjects provided by 6 global collaborators. Subjects who had been exposed to COVID-19, were actively infected with it, or had recovered from it provided the deeply sampled blood TCRbeta repertoires that made up the dataset. The prospective study material was composed of cDNA or gDNA derived from T cells, B-cell-depleted T cells, or PBMCs. The sample metadata nearly always contained a de-identified subject ID, COVID-19 status, age in years and sex. The research as a whole found: How much clinical and demographic metadata was included differed by source and by participant, and the metadata was provided uncurated.

V ends up 2 bases short and J 4 bases short, with an unmatched junction base count of 3. Including the terminal cysteine and phenylalanine, the CDR3 comprises 14 residues. This entry keeps only the CDR3 DNA: 42 bases, framed from base 1. CDR1 and CDR2 (LGHNA, YNFKEQ) derive from the germline V gene. The immunoSEQ Assay, a bias-controlled multiplex PCR, was used to amplify TCRbeta CDR3 regions from genomic DNA. As for the original processing: Nucleated cell counts per sample were estimated from amplification of reference gene primers within the assay. To quantify the absolute abundance of each unique TCRbeta CDR3 rearrangement, sequence reads were collapsed and filtered. Productive Simpson clonality was computed per sample as the square root of Simpson's diversity index over productive rearrangements. Held by TCRdb, this immuneACCESS table contains in-frame sequences only and omits some clones. Under half of the omission traces to an unresolved V gene where checked; the cause of the rest is unknown. That table gives V, J and clone size, and the DNA gave D and trimming. The sample profile shows under 95,000 clones; 83% of them were found once. The ten largest clones take up roughly 28% of the sample.

This receptor chain uses TRBV4-2 and TRBJ1-2; 8 bases in the junction line up with TRBD1. The specimen sequenced was peripheral blood. The sequence was obtained from a woman aged 80 or older with acute or convalescent COVID-19. Here the CDR3 is given as CASSQQTGAYGYTF. The nucleotides read TGTGCCAGCAGCCAACAGACAGGGGCCTATGGCTACACCTTC.